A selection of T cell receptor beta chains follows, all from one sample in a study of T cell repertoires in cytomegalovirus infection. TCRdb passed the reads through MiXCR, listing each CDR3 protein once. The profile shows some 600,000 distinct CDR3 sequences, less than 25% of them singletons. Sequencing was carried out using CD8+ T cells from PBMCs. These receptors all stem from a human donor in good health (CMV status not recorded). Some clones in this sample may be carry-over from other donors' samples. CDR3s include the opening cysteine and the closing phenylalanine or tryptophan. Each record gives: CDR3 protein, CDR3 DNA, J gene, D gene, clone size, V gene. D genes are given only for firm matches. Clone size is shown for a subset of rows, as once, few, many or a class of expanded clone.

CDR3: CASSLPLAGGIEQFF
DNA: TGTGCCAGCAGCCTGCCACTAGCGGGGGGAATTGAGCAGTTCTTC
J: TRBJ2-1
D: TRBD2
size: many
V: TRBV7-2

CDR3: CASSYATAFHTDTQYF
DNA: TGTGCCAGCAGTTACGCTACAGCATTTCACACAGATACGCAGTATTTT
J: TRBJ2-3
D: .
size: few
V: TRBV6-2/TRBV6-3

CDR3: CAISERTLAGGYEQYF
DNA: TGTGCCATCAGTGAGAGGACGCTAGCGGGGGGCTACGAGCAGTACTTC
J: TRBJ2-7
D: TRBD2
size: few
V: TRBV10-3

CDR3: CASSLGQYSGGAKNIQYF
DNA: TGTGCCAGCAGTTTGGGTCAATACTCAGGAGGGGCCAAAAACATTCAGTACTTC
J: TRBJ2-4
D: .
size: .
V: TRBV28

CDR3: CASRTNEKLFF
DNA: TGTGCCAGCCGAACTAATGAAAAACTGTTTTTT
J: TRBJ1-4
D: .
size: many
V: TRBV7-9

CDR3: CASTLGQAEAFF
DNA: TGTGCCAGCACCCTGGGACAGGCTGAAGCTTTCTTT
J: TRBJ1-1
D: TRBD1
size: .
V: TRBV3-1

CDR3: CSVVRRGVTDTQYF
DNA: TGCAGCGTTGTGCGCAGGGGAGTCACAGATACGCAGTATTTT
J: TRBJ2-3
D: .
size: .
V: TRBV29-1

CDR3: CTSIQGRGTEAFF
DNA: TGCACCAGCATCCAAGGTAGAGGCACTGAAGCTTTCTTT
J: TRBJ1-1
D: .
size: .
V: TRBV10-2

CDR3: CVSRPLGVAQPQHF
DNA: TGTGTCAGCAGGCCTCTCGGGGTCGCTCAGCCCCAGCATTTT
J: TRBJ1-5
D: .
size: .
V: TRBV28

CDR3: CASSYSIAGGPTGELFF
DNA: TGTGCCAGCAGTTACTCGATAGCGGGGGGTCCAACCGGGGAGCTGTTTTTT
J: TRBJ2-2
D: TRBD2
size: .
V: TRBV6-5

CDR3: CASSSPRDSPLNTEAFF
DNA: TGTGCCAGCAGTTCACCCAGGGACAGTCCCTTGAACACTGAAGCTTTCTTT
J: TRBJ1-1
D: TRBD1
size: .
V: TRBV28